Listed below are T cell receptor beta chains from one sample, sequenced in a study of human T cells and chemical hapten exposure. One entry per CDR3 protein results from TCRdb running MiXCR on the RACE reads. The repertoire holds some 81,000 distinct CDR3 sequences, with 8.6% as singletons. The sequencing input was whole blood. These receptors came from a female donor in good health. Some clones in this sample may be carry-over from other donors' samples. Each CDR3 is given with its conserved first and last residue. A D gene is named only where the DNA matches it firmly. Size values are once, few and many counts, or a class for expanded clones, and some rows have none.

abundance	d_gene	v_gene	j_gene	CDR3nt	CDR3aa
many	TRBD1	TRBV4-2	TRBJ1-4	TGTGCCAGCAGCCCACATCGGACAGGGGGCCATGGGAATGAAAAACTGTTTTTT	CASSPHRTGGHGNEKLFF
few	.	TRBV19	TRBJ2-7	TGTGCCAGTAGCCTGGGGGCGGAGGTCACCTACGAGCAGTACTTC	CASSLGAEVTYEQYF
few	TRBD1	TRBV5-6	TRBJ2-2	TGTGCCATCGAAAACTCCAGGGGGCGGACCGGGGAGCTGTTTTTT	CAIENSRGRTGELFF
many	.	TRBV18	TRBJ1-5	TGTGCCAGCTCACCGCAGTCCGACCAGCCCCAGCATTTT	CASSPQSDQPQHF
many	TRBD1	TRBV12-3/TRBV12-4	TRBJ2-3	TGTGCCAGCACCAGGGACAGGTTAGCAGATACGCAGTATTTT	CASTRDRLADTQYF
few	TRBD1	TRBV29-1	TRBJ1-1	TGCAGCGTACCAGGGACAGGGGACACTGAAGCTTTCTTT	CSVPGTGDTEAFF
few	.	TRBV18	TRBJ1-1	TGTGCCAGCTCACAAGGCACAGGCCGAGAAGCTTTCTTT	CASSQGTGREAFF
.	.	TRBV7-2	TRBJ1-4	TGTGCCAGCAGCTTACGTTATAGGAATGAAAAACTGTTTTTT	CASSLRYRNEKLFF
.	.	TRBV10-3	TRBJ2-5	TGTGCCATCAGCGGACGTAGCGGGGACAGCAGACAGACCCAGTACTTC	CAISGRSGDSRQTQYF
few	TRBD1	TRBV12-3/TRBV12-4	TRBJ2-4	TGTGCCAGCGCCAGGGGGCGAGCCAAAAACATTCAGTACTTC	CASARGRAKNIQYF
.	.	TRBV18	TRBJ1-6	TGTGCCAGCTCACCATTCAGCTCCTATAATTCACCCCTCCACTTT	CASSPFSSYNSPLHF
.	.	TRBV5-1	TRBJ2-7	TGCGCCAGCAGCTTGGAGGGGGTTCGCTACGAGCAGTACTTC	CASSLEGVRYEQYF
many	.	TRBV20-1	TRBJ2-5	TGCAGTGTCGTCTTGGCTGGGGAAGAGACCCAGTACTTC	CSVVLAGEETQYF
many	.	TRBV21-1	TRBJ1-1	TGTGCCAGCAGCAAAAGAAACCGGGTCCGAGGGACTGAAGCTTTCTTT	CASSKRNRVRGTEAFF
many	TRBD1	TRBV12-3/TRBV12-4	TRBJ2-2	TGTGCCAGCAGTTCCAGGGACAGGGGGCTTACCGGGGAGCTGTTTTTT	CASSSRDRGLTGELFF
.	TRBD1	TRBV6-2/TRBV6-3	TRBJ2-1	TGTGCCAGCAGTTACTCTGGACAGGGGGAGTTCTTC	CASSYSGQGEFF
.	.	TRBV24-1	TRBJ2-5	TGTGCCACCAGTGCCGGAAAACGAGGGTTGGGAGAGACCCAGTACTTC	CATSAGKRGLGETQYF
many	.	TRBV15	TRBJ1-1	TGTGCCACCAGCAGAGTCGTCCCTCGCGATCTCGTCGAAGCTTTCTTT	CATSRVVPRDLVEAFF
.	.	TRBV7-2	TRBJ2-3	TGTGCCAGCACCGTTAACCCCGCGGGTGGTACGCAGTATTTT	CASTVNPAGGTQYF
few	.	TRBV5-5	TRBJ2-5	TGTGCCAGCAGCTTGGTCAGGGGGGGGGAAGAGACCCAGTACTTC	CASSLVRGGEETQYF
many	TRBD2	TRBV9	TRBJ2-3	TGTGCCAGCAGCACCCCCTTTGCGGGGGACACAGATACGCAGTATTTT	CASSTPFAGDTDTQYF
.	.	TRBV12-3/TRBV12-4	TRBJ2-3	TGTGCCAGCGCCCTCTCGGGCGTAGCGCAGTATTTT	CASALSGVAQYF
.	.	TRBV20-1	TRBJ2-1	TGCAGTGCTAGAGACTTAATCGGGGGGGGACCAGGACAGGGGATTTACAATGAGCAGTTCTTC	CSARDLIGGGPGQGIYNEQFF
few	.	TRBV12-3/TRBV12-4	TRBJ2-6	TGTGCCAGCAGTCTCTCTAGGGCCAACGTCCTGACTTTC	CASSLSRANVLTF
few	.	TRBV7-9	TRBJ2-2	TGTGCCAGCAGCCCCGGGCCACTGGGCGGGGAGCTGTTTTTT	CASSPGPLGGELFF
many	TRBD1	TRBV5-1	TRBJ1-4	TGCGCCAGCAGCTTGGATGGTCCGGGACAGGGAGGAAAACTGTTTTTT	CASSLDGPGQGGKLFF
few	.	TRBV5-6	TRBJ2-1	TGTGCCAGCAGCTTGGTCCCTGGATCCTACAATGAGCAGTTCTTC	CASSLVPGSYNEQFF
.	.	TRBV28	TRBJ1-4	TGTGCCAGCAGTTCCCCACATGAAAAACTGTTTTTT	CASSSPHEKLFF
many	.	TRBV5-6	TRBJ2-5	TGTGCCAGCAGTTATGGACGAGCCCAAGAGACCCAGTACTTC	CASSYGRAQETQYF
many	.	TRBV20-1	TRBJ2-3	TGCAGTGCTGAGGGCACAGATACGCAGTATTTT	CSAEGTDTQYF
few	TRBD1	TRBV27	TRBJ2-7	TGTGCCAGCAGTTTAGTGGGGACAGGGTCCTACGAGCAGTACTTC	CASSLVGTGSYEQYF
.	TRBD1	TRBV5-8	TRBJ1-5	TGTGCCAGCAGAATGCCGGGACAGGAGAATCAGCCCCAGCATTTT	CASRMPGQENQPQHF
many	TRBD2	TRBV29-1	TRBJ2-5	TGCAGCGGCCAACGACTAGCGGGTGACCAAGAGACCCAGTACTTC	CSGQRLAGDQETQYF
.	TRBD1	TRBV20-1	TRBJ2-7	TGCAGTGCTAGCAGGACAGGGTTCTCCTACGAGCAGTACTTC	CSASRTGFSYEQYF
few	.	TRBV4-2	TRBJ2-3	TGTGCCAGCAGCCAAGATCGCGGGGGCCACAGCACAGATACGCAGTATTTT	CASSQDRGGHSTDTQYF
many	.	TRBV7-3	TRBJ1-1	TGTGCCAGCAGGCAACAGGCCGCCTCTGAAGCTTTCTTT	CASRQQAASEAFF
many	TRBD1	TRBV7-8	TRBJ2-7	TGTGCCAGCAGCATGGACAGGGACGACAAGTACGAGCAGTACTTC	CASSMDRDDKYEQYF
many	.	TRBV12-3/TRBV12-4	TRBJ1-5	TGTGCCAGCAGTTACGACGGGTATCAGCCCCAGCATTTT	CASSYDGYQPQHF
.	.	TRBV25-1	TRBJ1-2	TGTGCCAGCAGTGAAAATCAGTCTGGCTACACCTTC	CASSENQSGYTF
.	.	TRBV12-3/TRBV12-4	TRBJ1-1	TGTGCCAGCAGTCCGACGAACCGAGGGAGGGGAGAAGCTTTCTTT	CASSPTNRGRGEAFF
many	TRBD2	TRBV7-6	TRBJ2-3	TGTGCCAGCAGCTTATTGGCGGGGGGCATCAGCACAGATACGCAGTATTTT	CASSLLAGGISTDTQYF
many	TRBD1	TRBV12-5	TRBJ1-1	TGTGCTAGTGGTTTGAACAGGGGTGAGGACACTGAAGCTTTCTTT	CASGLNRGEDTEAFF
.	.	TRBV7-9	TRBJ2-2	TGTGCCTGCCCATACACAGGGAACACCGGGGAGCTGTTTTTT	CACPYTGNTGELFF
.	TRBD2	TRBV4-2	TRBJ2-5	TGTGCCAGCAGCCAAGATCTAGCGGGGGCCCAAGAGACCCAGTACTTC	CASSQDLAGAQETQYF
few	TRBD1	TRBV11-2	TRBJ1-4	TGTGCCAGCAGCTTAGGTACAGGGGTCGGTTTAGGAGAAAAACTGTTTTTT	CASSLGTGVGLGEKLFF
.	.	TRBV7-2	TRBJ2-2	TGTGCCAGCAGCTGGATAAACAGGCCTACCGGGGAGCTGTTTTTT	CASSWINRPTGELFF
many	.	TRBV29-1	TRBJ2-1	TGCAGCGGGGAACAGGGCCGATCCTACAATGAGCAGTTCTTC	CSGEQGRSYNEQFF
many	.	TRBV25-1	TRBJ2-6	TGTGCCAGCAGTGAGATGTCTGGGGCCAACGTCCTGACTTTC	CASSEMSGANVLTF
.	TRBD1	TRBV27	TRBJ1-1	TGTGCCAGCAGTCCATACTCAGGGGGTTACACTGAAGCTTTCTTT	CASSPYSGGYTEAFF
.	TRBD1	TRBV27	TRBJ2-2	TGTGCCAGCAGTCTAAGGGGACAGGTCACCGGGGAGCTGTTTTTT	CASSLRGQVTGELFF
.	.	TRBV20-1	TRBJ1-2	TGCAGTGCTAGACCGCCGGGACCCAAAGTGGAATACACCTTC	CSARPPGPKVEYTF
.	.	TRBV7-2	TRBJ2-1	TGTGCCAGCAGCTTAAGGAGGGGGGGTGGTGAGCAGTTCTTC	CASSLRRGGGEQFF
many	.	TRBV5-4	TRBJ2-3	TGTGCCAGCAGCTTCGGACACCAGCAGAATACGCAGTATTTT	CASSFGHQQNTQYF